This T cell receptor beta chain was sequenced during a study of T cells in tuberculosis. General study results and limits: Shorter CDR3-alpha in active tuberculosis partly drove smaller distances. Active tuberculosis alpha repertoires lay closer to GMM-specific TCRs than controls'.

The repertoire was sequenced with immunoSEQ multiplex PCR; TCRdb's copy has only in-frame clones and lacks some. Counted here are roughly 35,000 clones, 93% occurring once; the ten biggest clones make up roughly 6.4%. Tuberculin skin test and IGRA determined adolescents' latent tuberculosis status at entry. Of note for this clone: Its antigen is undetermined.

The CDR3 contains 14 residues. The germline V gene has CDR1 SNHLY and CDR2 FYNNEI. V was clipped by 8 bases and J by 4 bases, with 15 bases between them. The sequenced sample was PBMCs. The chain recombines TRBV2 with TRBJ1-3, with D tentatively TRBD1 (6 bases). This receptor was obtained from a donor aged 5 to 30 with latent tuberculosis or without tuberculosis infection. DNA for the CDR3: TGTGCCAGCCAACCATCAGGGGAAGGAAACACCATATATTTT. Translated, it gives CASQPSGEGNTIYF.